The source of this T cell receptor (beta chain) is a study of spatial heterogeneity in lung cancer. General observations from the study: Tumoral mutation counts were tracked by counts of expanded intratumoral alpha and beta TCRs.

CDR3 length: 13 amino acids. Germline loops: CDR1 SEHNR, CDR2 FQNEAQ (reference sequence). V lost 9 bases to trimming and J lost 5 bases; unmatched junction nucleotides: 6. TCRdb reanalysed the 5' RACE reads using MiXCR and keeps one entry per CDR3 protein. Among 6,900 or so distinct CDR3 sequences listed, about 12% were seen once. By sample share, this clonotype is medium-sized. Its antigen is currently unknown. A library prepared for alpha chains yielded this beta chain as an off-target read; its size is of little meaning. Specified time point: sample taken at primary tumor resection. This clonotype originated in a male donor with early-stage non-small cell lung cancer. The gene calls are TRBV7-9 and TRBJ2-2; the match to TRBD2 covers 7 bases. This specimen was lung tumor tissue, taken at surgery. The CDR3: CARGGSFTGELFF. CDR3 sequence (DNA): TGTGCCAGGGGCGGGAGTTTTACCGGGGAGCTGTTTTTT.